Shown below are 31 T cell receptor beta chains from a single sample sequenced in a study of cytomegalovirus exposure and HLA in healthy donors. PCR was performed using 60 Vbeta and 13 Jbeta primers. TCRdb keeps only in-frame clones here, not all; method: immunoSEQ multiplex PCR. This table has around 100,000 clones, about 80% appearing once. Sequencing was performed on PBMCs. The receptors were gathered from a man aged 25-45 years in good health and CMV-seronegative.

This chain uses TRBV2 with TRBJ1-5, with a weak D call TRBD1 (5 bases). This CDR3 is built from 14 residues. V was pared by 3 bases and J by 3 bases, with 9 bases between. The germline gives CDR1 SNHLY, CDR2 FYNNEI. The CDR3 protein is CASSDRAHNQPQHF. DNA of the CDR3: TGTGCCAGCAGTGACAGGGCCCACAATCAGCCCCAGCATTTT.

The chain couples TRBV9 to TRBJ2-5, with TRBD1 matching over 9 bases. The length of the CDR3 is 16 residues. CDR1 and CDR2 from the germline V gene are SGDLS and YYNGEE. V dropped 3 bases and J dropped 2; count of bases not matched to a gene: 8. CDR3: CASSGLSGQGQETQYF. CDR3 DNA: TGTGCCAGCAGCGGATTATCTGGACAGGGGCAAGAGACCCAGTACTTC. Together with reference TRBV9 and TRBJ2-5, the CDR3 gives the full variable domain: DSGVTQTPKHLITATGQRVTLRCSPRSGDLSVYWYQQSLDQGLQFLIQYYNGEERAKGNILERFSAQQFPDLHSELNLSSLELGDSALYFCASSGLSGQGQETQYFGPGTRLLVL.

V and J are TRBV12-5 and TRBJ2-3; D is ambiguous. The CDR3 contains 13 residues. In germline, CDR1 is LGHNT, CDR2 FRNRAP. V dropped 5 bases and J dropped 0 bases, with 6 bases sitting between them. The CDR3 sequence: CASGRASTDTQYF. Written as DNA, the CDR3 is TGTGCTAGTGGTAGAGCTAGCACAGATACGCAGTATTTT.

This chain uses TRBV5-1 with TRBJ1-2, with D possibly TRBD1 on 5 matching bases. The CDR3 consists of 11 residues. Germline lookup yields CDR1 SGHRS and CDR2 YFSETQ. Trimming took 5 bases from V and 8 from J, leaving 10 bases between them. CDR3 nucleotides: TGCGCCAGCAGTTCAGGGATCGGCTACACCTTC. Protein sequence: CASSSGIGYTF.

The sample holds one count of this clone. This chain uses TRBV14 with TRBJ1-2; D remains ambiguous. Germline V gene sequence: CDR1 SGHDN, CDR2 FVKESK. The CDR3 is 13 amino acids. Trimming pared 0 bases from V and 8 bases from J, leaving 10 bases between. For the CDR3, the DNA is TGTGCCAGCAGCCAAGATGCGGCTTCCGGCTACACCTTC. This sequence encodes CASSQDAASGYTF.

The gene calls are TRBV20-1 and TRBJ2-1, with no clear D. The CDR3 length is 11 residues. Trimming left V 2 bases short and J 7 bases short, with 6 bases between. Germline CDR1 and CDR2: DFQATT and SNEGSKA (reference sequence). CDR3 DNA: TGCAGTGCTAGACCCGGGAATGAGCAGTTCTTC. This gives the protein CSARPGNEQFF.

This chain connects TRBV7-9 to TRBJ1-6; maybe TRBD1 (6 bases). The CDR3 runs to 16 residues. The V end lost 5 bases, the J end lost 5 bases, and 16 bases lay between the germline ends. Germline CDR1 is SEHNR and CDR2 is FQNEAQ (reference sequence). As DNA, the CDR3 is TGTGCCAGCAGCCTGAGGACCGGACAGAATAATTCACCCCTCCACTTT. Amino acids: CASSLRTGQNNSPLHF.

This clone was counted only a few times. CDR3 in DNA: TGTGCCAGCACCGAGAGACAGGGGGCATACAATGAGCAGTTCTTC. Amino acid sequence: CASTERQGAYNEQFF. The chain uses TRBV6-5 and TRBJ2-1, with 10 bases that match TRBD1. V trimming: 7 bases; J trimming: 4 bases; junction bases outside the gene matches: 7. Germline V CDR1 and CDR2: MNHEY, SVGAGI. The CDR3 length is 15 residues.

J is TRBJ2-3 and V is TRBV7-2, with TRBD2 identical over 7 bases. Germline CDR1 and CDR2: SGHTA and FQGNSA. This CDR3 region has 17 residues. The junction had 9 bases not matched to a gene; V was cut back by 3 bases and J by 0 bases. The CDR3 region has the DNA TGTGCCAGCAGCTTGGGGGGGGGTAGACCTAGCACAGATACGCAGTATTTT. It yields the protein CASSLGGGRPSTDTQYF. The full variable domain, in which reference TRBV7-2 and TRBJ2-3 provide the parts outside the CDR3, is GAGVSQSPSNKVTEKGKDVELRCDPISGHTALYWYRQSLGQGLEFLIYFQGNSAPDKSGLPSDRFSAERTGGSVSTLTIQRTQQEDSAVYLCASSLGGGRPSTDTQYFGPGTRLTVL.

For this clone: Additional DNA sequences in this sample encode the identical CDR3. This chain links TRBV7-2 with TRBJ2-3, with a tentative D call TRBD1 (5 bases). CDR3 length: 13 amino acids. Germline CDR1 SGHTA, CDR2 FQGNSA. Trimming removed 2 bases from V and 4 bases from J, with 7 bases in between. In DNA form, the CDR3 reads TGTGCCAGCAGCTTAAGGGGCGCAGATACGCAGTATTTT. This translates into CASSLRGADTQYF.

This sequence joins TRBV10-3 and TRBJ2-7, with a tentative D call TRBD2 (6 bases). CDR3 size: 13 residues. V shed 3 bases and J shed 6 bases, with 12 bases lying between them. Germline CDR1 reads ENHRY; CDR2 reads SYGVKD. This CDR3 reads CAISDLEEGEQYF. CDR3 nucleotides: TGTGCCATCAGTGACCTAGAGGAGGGCGAGCAGTACTTC.

This chain links TRBV10-1 with TRBJ2-1; 9 bases are shared with TRBD2. From germline, CDR1 is WNHNN and CDR2 SYGVQD (reference sequence). The V gene end was trimmed by 0 bases and the J gene end by 7 bases; junction bases not matched to a gene: 4. The CDR3 totals 15 residues. The chain's CDR3 is CASSESGRGGNEQFF. The CDR3 DNA reads as TGCGCCAGCAGTGAGTCCGGGCGGGGGGGGAATGAGCAGTTCTTC.

The V call is TRBV29-1, the J call TRBJ2-1, with D possibly TRBD2 on 6 matching bases. Trimming stripped 3 bases from V and 7 bases from J, with 19 bases between. CDR1 SQVTM and CDR2 ANQGSEA come from the germline V gene. The CDR3 has 15 amino acids. CDR3 nucleotide sequence: TGCAGCGTTGATGGATTTCGGGAGCGGAGGAATGAGCAGTTCTTC. Residues: CSVDGFRERRNEQFF.

The J gene is TRBJ2-6, the V gene TRBV21-1; TRBD1, the table's D call, was not compared with the DNA. TRBV21-1 is termed a pseudogene. There are 17 residues in the CDR3. CDR3 region: CASSKGGTDSGANVLTF. As DNA, the CDR3 is TGTGCCAGCAGCAAAGGAGGGACAGACTCTGGGGCCAACGTCCTGACTTTC.

The V and J genes are TRBV11-2 and TRBJ2-7, with TRBD1 as a possible D gene (6 bases). This CDR3 has 15 residues. Per germline, CDR1 SGHAT and CDR2 FQNNGV. Between the trimmed V and J ends, which lost 0 bases and 7 bases, there was a span of 16 bases. The CDR3 region has the DNA TGTGCCAGCAGCTTAGATACAGGGAATCTTATGGAGCAGTACTTC. This sequence encodes CASSLDTGNLMEQYF.

The CDR3: CASSNGLPATGELFF. CDR3 nucleotides: TGTGCCAGCTCAAACGGACTGCCAGCCACCGGGGAGCTGTTTTTT. The J gene is TRBJ2-2, the V gene TRBV18, with TRBD2 as a possible D gene (5 bases). Germline V gives CDR1 KGHSH, CDR2 LQKENI. The CDR3 extends over 15 amino acids. V was shortened by 5 bases and J by 4 bases, with 14 bases between the two germline ends.

The rearrangement uses TRBV5-4 and TRBJ1-5; the match to TRBD1 covers 7 bases. Trimming removed 0 bases from V and 3 bases from J; junction bases left unmatched: 3. CDR3 length equals 15 residues. Germline CDR1 and CDR2: SGHNT and YYREEE (reference sequence). The CDR3 DNA follows: TGTGCCAGCAGCTTGGGACAGGGTCTCAATCAGCCCCAGCATTTT. Translated: CASSLGQGLNQPQHF.

V is TRBV7-2 and J is TRBJ1-2, with D maybe TRBD1 (5 bases). The V end was cut by 6 bases, the J end by 8 bases, with 25 bases between. Germline assignment: CDR1 SGHTA and CDR2 FQGNSA. The CDR3 spans 16 residues. The CDR3 sequence is CASRERGVRTTWGYTF. The CDR3 DNA reads TGTGCCAGCAGAGAAAGAGGTGTGCGGACAACATGGGGCTACACCTTC.

This rearrangement joins TRBV6-5 to TRBJ1-2; D possibly corresponds to TRBD1 (6 bases). Trimming left V 2 bases short and J 13 bases short, with 14 bases between. Germline assignment: CDR1 MNHEY and CDR2 SVGAGI. The CDR3 length is 12 residues. The CDR3 is CASSYPAGARTF. In DNA, the CDR3 is TGTGCCAGCAGTTACCCTGCAGGGGCTCGCACCTTC.

In its sample, this clone was seen a few times. The chain recombines TRBV15 with TRBJ2-3; D not resolved. CDR3 length: 15 residues. CDR1 is LNHNV, CDR2 YYDKDF, per germline (reference sequence). The germline V and J ends were trimmed by 1 base and 2 bases, with 10 bases remaining between them. The CDR3 region is CATSRGLGSTDTQYF. The CDR3, as DNA: TGTGCCACCAGCAGAGGCCTGGGCTCCACAGATACGCAGTATTTT.

CDR3 loop: CASSPGTGFLSGNQPQHF. CDR3 nucleotide sequence: TGTGCCAGCAGCCCCGGGACAGGGTTTCTGTCGGGCAATCAGCCCCAGCATTTT. The V and J genes are TRBV27 and TRBJ1-5; TRBD1 matches at 9 bases. In germline, CDR1 is MNHEY, CDR2 SMNVEV (reference sequence). This CDR3 has 18 residues. Germline trimming cut 6 bases from V and 2 bases from J; bases unmatched to any gene: 14.

This chain uses TRBV11-3 with TRBJ2-5; 9 bases agree with TRBD1. CDR3 length: 15 residues. With 2 bases clipped from V and 5 bases from J, the junction kept 6 bases outside the gene matches. The germline CDR1 and CDR2 sequences are SGHNT and YENEEA. CDR3 sequence: CASSLTTGGAETQYF. Written as DNA, the CDR3 is TGTGCCAGCAGCTTAACTACAGGGGGCGCGGAGACCCAGTACTTC.

This clone appeared once. The chain couples TRBV2 to TRBJ2-7; D ambiguous. Per the germline V gene, CDR1 is SNHLY and CDR2 is FYNNEI. The CDR3 length is 12 residues. V shed 10 bases and J shed 0 bases, with 10 bases lying between them. In nucleotides, the CDR3 is TGTGCCACCACCTGGCTCTCCTACGAGCAGTACTTC. This codes for CATTWLSYEQYF. The full variable domain, completed using reference TRBV2 and TRBJ2-7, is EPEVTQTPSHQVTQMGQEVILRCVPISNHLYFYWYRQILGQKVEFLVSFYNNEISEKSEIFDDQFSVERPDGSNFTLKIRSTKLEDSAMYFCATTWLSYEQYFGPGTRLTVT.

The table lists this clone with a count of one. The chain carries TRBV9 and TRBJ2-7, with TRBD1 identical over 7 bases. Germline assignment: CDR1 SGDLS and CDR2 YYNGEE. The junction had 6 bases not matched to a gene; V was cut back by 2 bases and J by 4 bases. The CDR3 spans 14 residues. CDR3 loop: CASSVTATGYEQYF. The CDR3 region has the DNA TGTGCCAGCAGCGTCACAGCGACAGGGTACGAGCAGTACTTC.

This clone was seen a handful of times. This chain links TRBV6-5 with TRBJ1-4; 7 positions agree with TRBD1. Per germline, CDR1 MNHEY and CDR2 SVGAGI. The CDR3 runs to 14 residues. V shed 5 bases, J shed 10 bases, and the junction held 10 bases outside the gene matches. Here the CDR3 reads CASSGGQKSIKLFF. The CDR3 DNA reads TGTGCCAGCAGTGGGGGACAGAAAAGTATAAAACTGTTTTTT.

The chain joins TRBV9 to TRBJ1-6; a weak D match, TRBD1 (6 bases). The CDR3 runs to 15 residues. Looked up from germline, CDR1 is SGDLS and CDR2 is YYNGEE. V was clipped by 3 bases and J by 7 bases, with 14 bases between them. CDR3 residues: CASSATGTRNSPLHF. The CDR3 coding sequence is TGTGCCAGCAGCGCCACAGGGACTAGAAATTCACCCCTCCACTTT. The full variable domain, with the rest looked up from reference TRBV9 and TRBJ1-6, is DSGVTQTPKHLITATGQRVTLRCSPRSGDLSVYWYQQSLDQGLQFLIQYYNGEERAKGNILERFSAQQFPDLHSELNLSSLELGDSALYFCASSATGTRNSPLHFGNGTRLTVT.

To note about this clone: At one end, the junction sequence differs from germline, possibly due to a read error. The chain joins TRBV10-2 to TRBJ2-5, with 9 nucleotides matching TRBD2. Germline V gives CDR1 WSHSY, CDR2 SAAADI. The CDR3 totals 17 residues. CDR3 in amino acids: CASSEGWTAGGKDTQYF. In DNA, the CDR3 is TGCGCCAGCAGTGAAGGGTGGACGGCGGGAGGGAAAGATACCCAGTACTTC.

The chain employs TRBV10-3 and TRBJ1-4; D is unclear. V lost 0 bases to trimming and J lost 0 bases, with 8 bases between them. The CDR3 length is 16 residues. Germline V gene sequence: CDR1 ENHRY, CDR2 SYGVKD. CDR3 DNA: TGTGCCATCAGTGAGTCCGAGGTCGCAACTAATGAAAAACTGTTTTTT. Residues: CAISESEVATNEKLFF.

The chain recombines TRBV29-1 with TRBJ2-7; tentative D call: TRBD2 (5 bases). CDR1 is SQVTM and CDR2 is ANQGSEA in the germline V gene. The CDR3 spans 12 residues. Between the trimmed V and J ends, which lost 4 bases and 6 bases, there was a span of 13 bases. The CDR3 here is CSVGPLGGEQYF. CDR3 DNA: TGCAGCGTTGGGCCCCTTGGAGGCGAGCAGTACTTC.

This sequence joins TRBV2 and TRBJ2-5, with TRBD2 matching over 9 bases. Per germline, CDR1 SNHLY and CDR2 FYNNEI. The CDR3 totals 14 residues. The V segment lost 7 bases and the J segment 4 bases; nucleotides outside the gene matches: 7. For the CDR3, the DNA is TGTGCCAGCAAAGTTTTGCGGGGGGGAGAGACCCAGTACTTC. It specifies CASKVLRGGETQYF.

V gene TRBV6-4 combines with J gene TRBJ2-3; TRBD2 matches 11 bases. Trimming took 3 bases from V and 3 from J; bases not matched to a gene: 2. CDR1 and CDR2 from the germline V gene are MRHNA and SNTAGT. The CDR3 is 15 residues long. The CDR3 reads CASSEGLAATDTQYF. Written as DNA, the CDR3 is TGTGCCAGCAGTGAGGGACTAGCGGCAACAGATACGCAGTATTTT.